Described below is a single TCR beta chain sequence and its context. Its target is not known. V lost 0 bases to trimming and J lost 7 bases, with 8 bases between them. CDR1 is SGHTS and CDR2 is YDEGEE in the germline V gene. The length of the CDR3 is 13 residues. This record belongs to a study of Ad26.COV2.S vaccination and SARS-CoV-2 variants. Study results and limitations: The study found higher spike-specific TCR breadth in vaccine than placebo recipients. After vaccination, reports described spike-specific CD8+ and CD4+ T cell responses as showing substantial breadth. An underestimation of total T cell responses may have resulted from the TCR breadth and depth analyses. Breadth of non-spike TCRs did not differ between vaccinees and placebo recipients.

Assay: immunoSEQ multiplex PCR; the TCRdb copy retains only in-frame clones and omits some. The sample yields about 350,000 clones, about 90% seen once. The rearrangement uses TRBV5-8 and TRBJ1-3; no clear D gene. The receptor was derived from a human donor who had recovered from COVID-19. Source: peripheral blood, taken after recovery from COVID-19. For the CDR3, the DNA is TGTGCCAGCAGCTTGGAGTCAGCCAACACCATATATTTT. It translates to CASSLESANTIYF. Using reference TRBV5-8 and TRBJ1-3 for the parts outside the CDR3, the full variable domain is EAGVTQSPTHLIKTRGQQATLRCSPISGHTSVYWYQQALGLGLQFLLWYDEGEERNRGNFPPRFSGRQFPNYSSELNVNALELEDSALYLCASSLESANTIYFGEGSWLTVV.